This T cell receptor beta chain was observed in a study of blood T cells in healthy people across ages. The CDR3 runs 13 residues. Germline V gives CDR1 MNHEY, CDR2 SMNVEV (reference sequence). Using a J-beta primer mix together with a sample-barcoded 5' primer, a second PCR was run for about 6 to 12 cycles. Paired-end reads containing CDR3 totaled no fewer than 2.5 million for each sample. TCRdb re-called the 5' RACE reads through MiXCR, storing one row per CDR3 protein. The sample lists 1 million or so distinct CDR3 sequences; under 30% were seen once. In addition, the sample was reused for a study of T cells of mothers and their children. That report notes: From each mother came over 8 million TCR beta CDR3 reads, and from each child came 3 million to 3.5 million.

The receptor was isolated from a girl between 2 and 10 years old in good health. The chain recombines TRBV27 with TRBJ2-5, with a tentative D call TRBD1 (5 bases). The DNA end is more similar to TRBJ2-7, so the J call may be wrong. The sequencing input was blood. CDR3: CASSYRPSYEQYF. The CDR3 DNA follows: TGTGCCAGCAGTTACAGGCCCTCCTACGAGCAGTACTTC.